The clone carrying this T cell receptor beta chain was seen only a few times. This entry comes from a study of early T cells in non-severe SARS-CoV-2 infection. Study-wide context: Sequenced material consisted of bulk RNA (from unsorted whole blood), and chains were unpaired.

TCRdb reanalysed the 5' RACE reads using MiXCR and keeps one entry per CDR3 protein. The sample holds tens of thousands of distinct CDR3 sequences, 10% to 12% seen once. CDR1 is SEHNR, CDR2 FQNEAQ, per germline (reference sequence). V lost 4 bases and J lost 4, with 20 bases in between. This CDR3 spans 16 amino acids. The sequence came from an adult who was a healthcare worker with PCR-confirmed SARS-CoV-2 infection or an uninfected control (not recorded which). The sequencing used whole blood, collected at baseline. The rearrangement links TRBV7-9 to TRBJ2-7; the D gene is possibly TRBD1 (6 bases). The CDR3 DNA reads TGTGCCAGCAGCTCCCTGTTAAGGACAGAGGTTTACGAGCAGTACTTC. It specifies CASSSLLRTEVYEQYF.